The clone carrying this T cell receptor beta chain was observed a few times. Its antigen is unidentified. The CDR3 has 14 amino acids. Trimming took off 5 bases at V and 3 bases at J, with 8 bases between the two ends. Germline loops: CDR1 LNHDA, CDR2 SQIVND (reference sequence). The source of the sample is a study of T cell repertoires in cytomegalovirus infection. On the study more broadly: Use of recently identified HLA-C-restricted and well-studied HLA-B-restricted CMV epitopes was part of the study. CMV infection and matching HLA type were both indicated by public TCR beta signatures.

TCRdb fed the reads into MiXCR, producing one record per CDR3 protein. The table has roughly 920,000 distinct CDR3 sequences, more than 25% seen once. Broader study findings: Dominating the ex vivo response were HLA-C-restricted CMV-specific TCR beta clonotypes. Summed frequency of shared TCR beta families picked out CMV carriers who also had the relevant HLA.

The sample consisted of cultured CD8+ T cells from PBMCs, taken from culture after CMV antigen stimulation. This clonotype originated in a human donor in good health (CMV status not recorded). Some clones in this sample may be carry-over from other donors' samples. The chain employs TRBV19 and TRBJ1-6, with D tentatively TRBD1 (5 bases). The CDR3 DNA sequence: TGTGCCAGTAGTCCGACAGTCTATAATTCACCCCTCCACTTT. Translating gives CASSPTVYNSPLHF.